This TCR beta chain was sequenced during a study of blood T cell repertoires in COVID-19. A few counts support this clone. Sequencing used immunoSEQ multiplex PCR; TCRdb keeps in-frame clones, though not all of them. The table shows over 200,000 clones, with 70% to 90% occurring only once. Germline CDR1 is SGDLS and CDR2 is YYNGEE. V was clipped by 3 bases and J by 8 bases; unmatched bases: 7. The CDR3 has 14 amino acids. The J gene is TRBJ1-4, the V gene TRBV9, with 7 bases fitting TRBD1. The source of this sequence is a man younger than 40 who had recovered from COVID-19. Sequenced sample: PBMCs or T cells enriched from blood (not recorded which). The chain's CDR3 is CASSGRDSKEKLFF. CDR3 coding DNA: TGTGCCAGCAGCGGCCGGGACAGTAAAGAAAAACTGTTTTTT.